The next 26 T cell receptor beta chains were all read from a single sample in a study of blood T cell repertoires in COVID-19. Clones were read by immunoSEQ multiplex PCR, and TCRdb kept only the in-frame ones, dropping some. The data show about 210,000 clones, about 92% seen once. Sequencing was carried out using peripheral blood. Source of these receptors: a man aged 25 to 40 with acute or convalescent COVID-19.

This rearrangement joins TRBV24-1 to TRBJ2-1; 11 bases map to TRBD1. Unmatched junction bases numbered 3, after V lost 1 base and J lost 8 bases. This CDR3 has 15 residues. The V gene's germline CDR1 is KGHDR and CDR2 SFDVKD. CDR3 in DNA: TGTGCCACCAGTGATTTCGGACAGGGGGCCTATGAGCAGTTCTTC. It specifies CATSDFGQGAYEQFF.

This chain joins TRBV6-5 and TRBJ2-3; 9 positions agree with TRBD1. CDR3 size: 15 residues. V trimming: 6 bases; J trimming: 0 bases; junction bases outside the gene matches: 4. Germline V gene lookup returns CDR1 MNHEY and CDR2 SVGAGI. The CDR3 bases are TGTGCCAGCAGGGACAGGGGCCACAGCACAGATACGCAGTATTTT. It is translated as CASRDRGHSTDTQYF.

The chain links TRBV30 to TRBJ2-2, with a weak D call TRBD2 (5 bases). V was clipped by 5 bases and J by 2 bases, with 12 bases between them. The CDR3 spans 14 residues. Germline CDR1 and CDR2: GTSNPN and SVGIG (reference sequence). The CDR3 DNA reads TGTGCCTGGTCCCCCGGGATAAACACCGGGGAGCTGTTTTTT. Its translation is CAWSPGINTGELFF.

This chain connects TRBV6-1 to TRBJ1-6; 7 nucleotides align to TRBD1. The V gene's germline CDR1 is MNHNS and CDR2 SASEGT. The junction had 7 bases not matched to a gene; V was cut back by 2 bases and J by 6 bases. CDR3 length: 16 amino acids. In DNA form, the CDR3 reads TGTGCCAGCAGTGAATATCGGTCAGGGGGTAATTCACCCCTCCACTTT. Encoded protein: CASSEYRSGGNSPLHF.

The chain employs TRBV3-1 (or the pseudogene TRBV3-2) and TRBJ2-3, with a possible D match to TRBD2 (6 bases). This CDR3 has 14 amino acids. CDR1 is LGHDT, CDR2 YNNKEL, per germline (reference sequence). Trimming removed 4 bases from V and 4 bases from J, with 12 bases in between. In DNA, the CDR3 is TGTGCCAGCAGCCTAGGGACTTTCGCAGATACGCAGTATTTT. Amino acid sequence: CASSLGTFADTQYF.

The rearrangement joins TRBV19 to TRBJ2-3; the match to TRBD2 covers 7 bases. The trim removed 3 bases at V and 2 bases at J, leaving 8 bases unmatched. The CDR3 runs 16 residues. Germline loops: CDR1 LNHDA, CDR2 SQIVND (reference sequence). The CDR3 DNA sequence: TGTGCCAGTAGTATGTGGCGGGAGCCCCCCACAGATACGCAGTATTTT. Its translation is CASSMWREPPTDTQYF.

This chain's CDR3 is CASTGGTSYNEQFF. The CDR3 nucleotides are TGTGCCAGCACGGGGGGGACCTCCTACAATGAGCAGTTCTTC. The chain recombines TRBV6-5 with TRBJ2-1; 8 bases align to TRBD2. J gave up 0 bases and V 7 bases, and 2 bases lay outside the gene matches. The CDR3 spans 14 residues. Germline V gives CDR1 MNHEY, CDR2 SVGAGI.

DNA for the CDR3: TGTGCCAGCAGTGTCCTAGCGGGAGAACCAATCGAGCAGTACTTC. Amino acids: CASSVLAGEPIEQYF. The chain has TRBV28 and TRBJ2-7; 10 bases agree with TRBD2. This CDR3 has 15 residues. CDR1 and CDR2 from the germline V gene are MDHEN and SYDVKM. Trimming cost V 5 bases and J 6 bases; bases outside gene matches: 10.

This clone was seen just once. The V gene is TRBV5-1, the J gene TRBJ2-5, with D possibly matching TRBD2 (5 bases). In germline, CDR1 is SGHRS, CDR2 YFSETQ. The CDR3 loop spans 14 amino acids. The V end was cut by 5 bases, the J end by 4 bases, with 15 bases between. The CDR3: CASRPAGGLETQYF. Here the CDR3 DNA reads TGCGCCAGCAGACCCGCAGGCGGGCTAGAGACCCAGTACTTC.

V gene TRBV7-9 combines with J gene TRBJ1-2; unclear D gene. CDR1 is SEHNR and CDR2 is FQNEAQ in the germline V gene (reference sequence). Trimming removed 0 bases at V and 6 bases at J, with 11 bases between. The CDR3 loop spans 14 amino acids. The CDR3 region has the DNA TGTGCCAGCAGCTTAGCGAGTGCTCTGAATGGCTACACCTTC. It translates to CASSLASALNGYTF.

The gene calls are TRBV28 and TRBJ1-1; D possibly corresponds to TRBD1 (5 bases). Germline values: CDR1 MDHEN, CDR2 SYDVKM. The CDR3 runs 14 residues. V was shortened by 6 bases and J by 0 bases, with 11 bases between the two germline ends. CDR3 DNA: TGTGCCAGCAGAAGAGAGACAGTGAACACTGAAGCTTTCTTT. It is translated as CASRRETVNTEAFF.

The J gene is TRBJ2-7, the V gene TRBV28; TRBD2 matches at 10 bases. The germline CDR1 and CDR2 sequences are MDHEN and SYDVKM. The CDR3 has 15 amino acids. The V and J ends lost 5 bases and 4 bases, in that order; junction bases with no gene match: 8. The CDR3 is CASSASGRVLYEQYF. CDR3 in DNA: TGTGCCAGCAGTGCCAGCGGGAGGGTCCTTTACGAGCAGTACTTC.

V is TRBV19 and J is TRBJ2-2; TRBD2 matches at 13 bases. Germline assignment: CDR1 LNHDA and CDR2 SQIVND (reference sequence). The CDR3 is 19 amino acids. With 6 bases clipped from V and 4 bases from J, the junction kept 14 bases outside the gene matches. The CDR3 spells CASSRPRLAGGRSTGELFF. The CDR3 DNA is TGTGCCAGTAGCCGCCCCCGACTAGCGGGAGGACGGAGCACCGGGGAGCTGTTTTTT. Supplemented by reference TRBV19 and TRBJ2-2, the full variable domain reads DGGITQSPKYLFRKEGQNVTLSCEQNLNHDAMYWYRQDPGQGLRLIYYSQIVNDFQKGDIAEGYSVSREKKESFPLTVTSAQKNPTAFYLCASSRPRLAGGRSTGELFFGEGSRLTVL.

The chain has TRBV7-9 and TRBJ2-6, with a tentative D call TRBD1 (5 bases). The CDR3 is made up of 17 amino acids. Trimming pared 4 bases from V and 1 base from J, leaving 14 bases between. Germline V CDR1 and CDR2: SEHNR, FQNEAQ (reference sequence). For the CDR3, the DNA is TGTGCCAGCAGCTCAACCCTCCAGGGTTCTGGGGCCAACGTCCTGACTTTC. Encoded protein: CASSSTLQGSGANVLTF.

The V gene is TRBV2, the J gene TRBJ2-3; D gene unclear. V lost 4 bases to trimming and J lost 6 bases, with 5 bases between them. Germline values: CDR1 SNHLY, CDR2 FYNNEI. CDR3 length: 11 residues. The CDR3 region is CASSGRDTQYF. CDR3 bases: TGTGCCAGCAGTGGCCGGGATACGCAGTATTTT.

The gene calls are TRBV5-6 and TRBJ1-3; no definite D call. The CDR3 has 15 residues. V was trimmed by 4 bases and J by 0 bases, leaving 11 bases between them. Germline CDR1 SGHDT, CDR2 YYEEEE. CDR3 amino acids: CASSKIPNSGNTIYF. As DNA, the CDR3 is TGTGCCAGCAGCAAAATCCCCAACTCTGGAAACACCATATATTTT.

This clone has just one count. In DNA form, the CDR3 reads TGTGCCAGCAGCCAAGATTCCCCGTACCAGTACGAGCAGTACTTC. Translated: CASSQDSPYQYEQYF. The chain joins TRBV3-1 (or the pseudogene TRBV3-2) to TRBJ2-7; no definite D call. Germline V gene sequence: CDR1 LGHDT, CDR2 YNNKEL (reference sequence). The CDR3 contains 15 residues. The germline V and J ends were trimmed by 0 bases and 4 bases, with 13 bases remaining between them.

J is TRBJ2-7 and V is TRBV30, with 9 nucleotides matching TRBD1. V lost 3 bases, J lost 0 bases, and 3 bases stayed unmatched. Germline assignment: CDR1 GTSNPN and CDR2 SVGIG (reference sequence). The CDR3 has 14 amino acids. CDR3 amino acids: CAWSHRGLSYEQYF. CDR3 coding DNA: TGTGCCTGGAGCCACAGGGGGCTCTCCTACGAGCAGTACTTC.

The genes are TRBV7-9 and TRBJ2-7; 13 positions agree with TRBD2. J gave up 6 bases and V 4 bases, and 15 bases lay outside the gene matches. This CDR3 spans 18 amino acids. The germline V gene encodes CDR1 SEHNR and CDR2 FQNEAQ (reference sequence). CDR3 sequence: CASSSLRTSGSRVGEQYF. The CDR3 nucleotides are TGTGCCAGCAGCTCTCTACGGACTAGCGGGAGTAGGGTCGGCGAGCAGTACTTC.

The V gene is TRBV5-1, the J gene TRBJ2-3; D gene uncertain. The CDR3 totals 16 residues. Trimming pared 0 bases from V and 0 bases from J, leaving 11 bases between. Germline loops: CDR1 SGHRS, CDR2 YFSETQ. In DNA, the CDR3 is TGCGCCAGCAGCTTGGACCGGGTCACTAGCACAGATACGCAGTATTTT. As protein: CASSLDRVTSTDTQYF.

The CDR3 sequence: CASSLDRGREQYF. Written as DNA, the CDR3 is TGTGCCAGCAGCTTAGACAGGGGGCGCGAGCAGTACTTC. The V gene is TRBV11-2, the J gene TRBJ2-7; 8 bases line up with TRBD1. The CDR3 covers 13 residues. The V gene end was trimmed by 0 bases and the J gene end by 6 bases; junction bases not matched to a gene: 1. The V gene's germline CDR1 is SGHAT and CDR2 FQNNGV.

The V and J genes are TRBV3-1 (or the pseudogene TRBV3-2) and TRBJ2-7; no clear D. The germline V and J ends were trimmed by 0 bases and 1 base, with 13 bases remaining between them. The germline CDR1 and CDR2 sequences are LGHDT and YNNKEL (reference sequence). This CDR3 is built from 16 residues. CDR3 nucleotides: TGTGCCAGCAGCCAAGAAGGAGTCTCCCCATCCTACGAGCAGTACTTC. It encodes CASSQEGVSPSYEQYF.

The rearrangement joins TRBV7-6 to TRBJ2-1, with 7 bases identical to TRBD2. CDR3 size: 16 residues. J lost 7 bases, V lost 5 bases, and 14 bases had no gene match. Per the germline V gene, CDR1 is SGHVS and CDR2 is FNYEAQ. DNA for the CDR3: TGTGCCAGCAGCCCGCAGCCTAGCGGCTCTAGGAATGAGCAGTTCTTC. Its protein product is CASSPQPSGSRNEQFF.

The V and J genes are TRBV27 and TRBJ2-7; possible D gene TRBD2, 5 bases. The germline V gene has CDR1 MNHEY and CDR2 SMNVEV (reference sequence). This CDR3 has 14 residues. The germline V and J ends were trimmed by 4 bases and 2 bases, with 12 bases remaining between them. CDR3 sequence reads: CASSSRTSTYEQYF. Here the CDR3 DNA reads TGTGCCAGCAGTTCCAGGACTTCTACCTACGAGCAGTACTTC.

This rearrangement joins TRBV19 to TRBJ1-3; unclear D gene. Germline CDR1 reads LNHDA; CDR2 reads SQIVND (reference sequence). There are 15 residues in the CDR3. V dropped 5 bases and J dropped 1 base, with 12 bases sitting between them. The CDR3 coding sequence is TGTGCCAGTAGTGCCTCCCACATGTCTGGAAACACCATATATTTT. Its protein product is CASSASHMSGNTIYF.

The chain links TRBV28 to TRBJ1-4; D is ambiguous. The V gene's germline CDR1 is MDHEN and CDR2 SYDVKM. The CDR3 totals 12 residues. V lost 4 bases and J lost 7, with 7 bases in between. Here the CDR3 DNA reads TGTGCCAGCAGTTCAAACGGTGAAAAACTGTTTTTT. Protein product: CASSSNGEKLFF. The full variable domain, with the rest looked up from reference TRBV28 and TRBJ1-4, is DVKVTQSSRYLVKRTGEKVFLECVQDMDHENMFWYRQDPGLGLRLIYFSYDVKMKEKGDIPEGYSVSREKKERFSLILESASTNQTSMYLCASSSNGEKLFFGSGTQLSVL.